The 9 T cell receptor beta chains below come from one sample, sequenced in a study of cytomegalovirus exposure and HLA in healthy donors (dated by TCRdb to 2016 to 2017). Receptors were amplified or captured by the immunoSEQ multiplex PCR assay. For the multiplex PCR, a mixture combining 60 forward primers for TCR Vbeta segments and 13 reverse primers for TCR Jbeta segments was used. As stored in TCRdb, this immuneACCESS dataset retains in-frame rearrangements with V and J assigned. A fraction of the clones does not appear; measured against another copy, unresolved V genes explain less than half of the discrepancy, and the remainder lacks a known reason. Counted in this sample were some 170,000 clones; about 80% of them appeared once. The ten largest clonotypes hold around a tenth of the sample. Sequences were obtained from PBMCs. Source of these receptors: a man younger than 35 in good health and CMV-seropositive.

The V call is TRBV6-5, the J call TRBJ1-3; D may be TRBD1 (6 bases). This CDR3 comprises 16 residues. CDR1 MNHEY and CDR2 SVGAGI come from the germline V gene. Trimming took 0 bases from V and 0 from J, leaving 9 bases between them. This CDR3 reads CASSYSAGASGNTIYF. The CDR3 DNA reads TGTGCCAGCAGTTACTCGGCGGGGGCCTCTGGAAACACCATATATTTT.

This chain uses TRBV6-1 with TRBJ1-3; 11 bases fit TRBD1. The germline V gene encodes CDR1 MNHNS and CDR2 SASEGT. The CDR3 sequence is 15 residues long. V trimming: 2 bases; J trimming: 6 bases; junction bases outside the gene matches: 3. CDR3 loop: CASSEYGQGANTIYF. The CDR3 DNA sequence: TGTGCCAGCAGTGAATACGGACAGGGGGCAAACACCATATATTTT.

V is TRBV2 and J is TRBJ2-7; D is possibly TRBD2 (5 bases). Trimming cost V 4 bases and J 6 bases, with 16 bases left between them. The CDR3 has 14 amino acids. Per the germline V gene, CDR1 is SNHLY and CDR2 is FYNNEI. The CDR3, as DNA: TGTGCCAGCAGTGGACCGTACGAGGGCATCGAGCAGTACTTC. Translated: CASSGPYEGIEQYF.

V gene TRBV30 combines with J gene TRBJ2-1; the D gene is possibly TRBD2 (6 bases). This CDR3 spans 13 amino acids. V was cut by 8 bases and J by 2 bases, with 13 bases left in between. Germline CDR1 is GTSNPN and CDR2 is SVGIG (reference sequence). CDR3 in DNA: TGTGCCAGCCGGGAGAGGGCCTACAATGAGCAGTTCTTC. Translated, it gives CASRERAYNEQFF.

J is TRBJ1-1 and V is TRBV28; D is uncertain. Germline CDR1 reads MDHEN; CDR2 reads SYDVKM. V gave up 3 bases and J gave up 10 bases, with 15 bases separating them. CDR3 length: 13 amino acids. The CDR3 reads CASSFGLLAGAFF. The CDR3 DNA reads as TGTGCCAGCAGTTTTGGCCTCCTAGCCGGAGCTTTCTTT.

As DNA, the CDR3 is TGTGCCAGCAGTCCCCTTAGCGGCAGCTCCTACAATGAGCAGTTCTTC. Protein sequence: CASSPLSGSSYNEQFF. V and J are TRBV6-4 and TRBJ2-1, with D possibly matching TRBD2 (6 bases). Per germline, CDR1 MRHNA and CDR2 SNTAGT. There are 16 residues in the CDR3. V lost 5 bases and J lost 0, with 14 bases in between.

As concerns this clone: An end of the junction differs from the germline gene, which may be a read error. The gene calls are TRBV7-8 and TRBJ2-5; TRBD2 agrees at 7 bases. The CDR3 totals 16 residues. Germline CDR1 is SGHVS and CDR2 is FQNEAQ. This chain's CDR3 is CASSLRVRLAQETQYF. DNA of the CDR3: TGTGCTAGCAGCTTAAGGGTCCGACTAGCCCAAGAGACCCAGTACTTC.

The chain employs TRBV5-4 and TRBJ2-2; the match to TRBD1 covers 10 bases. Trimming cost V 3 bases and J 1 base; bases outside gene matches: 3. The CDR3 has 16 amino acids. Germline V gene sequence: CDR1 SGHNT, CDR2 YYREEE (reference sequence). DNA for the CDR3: TGTGCCAGCAGCTCGGACAGGGGGGTGAACACCGGGGAGCTGTTTTTT. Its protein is CASSSDRGVNTGELFF.

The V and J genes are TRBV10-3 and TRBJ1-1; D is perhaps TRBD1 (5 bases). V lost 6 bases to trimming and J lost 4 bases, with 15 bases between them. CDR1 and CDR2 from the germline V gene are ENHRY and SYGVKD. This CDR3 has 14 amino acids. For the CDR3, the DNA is TGTGCCATCAGGGGGGAGGGTCGGGGCACTGAAGCTTTCTTT. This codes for CAIRGEGRGTEAFF.